Included here is one TCR beta chain sequence, with context. Its cognate antigen is unknown. A second PCR, run for about 7 to 12 cycles, used a sample-barcoded 5' primer plus a J-beta primer mix. TCRdb re-derived calls from the 5' RACE reads in MiXCR, one entry per CDR3 protein. The sample consists of hundreds of thousands of distinct CDR3 sequences, roughly three fifths of them appearing once. The data belong to a study of blood T cells in healthy people across ages. Study conclusions and caveats: Diversity of TCR beta per million T cells declined in a roughly linear way with age.

Trimming removed 3 bases at V and 4 bases at J, with 21 bases between. The CDR3 sequence is 17 residues long. The germline V gene has CDR1 SGHAT and CDR2 FQNNGV. The source material was blood. This chain joins TRBV11-2 and TRBJ2-5, with TRBD1 as a possible D gene (6 bases). This receptor was identified in a man between 60 and 75 years old in good health. CDR3: CASSFSAGRGTGETQYF. The DNA for the CDR3 is TGTGCCAGCAGCTTTTCGGCTGGCAGGGGTACTGGAGAGACCCAGTACTTC. Full variable domain (missing parts from reference TRBV11-2 and TRBJ2-5): EAGVAQSPRYKIIEKRQSVAFWCNPISGHATLYWYQQILGQGPKLLIQFQNNGVVDDSQLPKDRFSAERLKGVDSTLKIQPAKLEDSAVYLCASSFSAGRGTGETQYFGPGTRLLVL.